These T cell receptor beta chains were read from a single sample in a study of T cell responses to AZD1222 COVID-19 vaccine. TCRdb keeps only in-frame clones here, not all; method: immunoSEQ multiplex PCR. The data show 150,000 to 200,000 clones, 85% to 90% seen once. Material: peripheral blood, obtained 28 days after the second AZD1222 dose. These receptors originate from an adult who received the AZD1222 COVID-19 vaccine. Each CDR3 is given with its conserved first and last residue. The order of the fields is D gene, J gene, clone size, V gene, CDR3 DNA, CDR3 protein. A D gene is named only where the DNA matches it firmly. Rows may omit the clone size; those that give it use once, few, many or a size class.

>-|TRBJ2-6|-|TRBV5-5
TGTGCCAGCAGCTTCTCCAACTTCGGACAACTCTCTGGGGCCAACGTCCTGACTTTC
CASSFSNFGQLSGANVLTF
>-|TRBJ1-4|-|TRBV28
TGTGCCAGCAGTTCGGACCGGGACGGCCCAACTAATGAAAAACTGTTTTTT
CASSSDRDGPTNEKLFF
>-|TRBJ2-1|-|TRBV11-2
TGTGCCAGCAGCTTAGTTAGCCGGTGGCGCCATGAGCAGTTCTTC
CASSLVSRWRHEQFF
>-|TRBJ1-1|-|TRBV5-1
TGCGCCAGCAGCTTAGGCTGGGCGAACATGAACACTGAAGCTTTCTTT
CASSLGWANMNTEAFF
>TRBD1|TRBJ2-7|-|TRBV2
TGTGCCAGCAGTGAGTCCGGACAGGGGGCGGGCGAGCAGTACTTC
CASSESGQGAGEQYF
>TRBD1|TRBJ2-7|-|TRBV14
TGTGCCAGCAGCCGGGACAGGAGCTCCTACGAGCAGTACTTC
CASSRDRSSYEQYF
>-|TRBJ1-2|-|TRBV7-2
TGTGCCAGCAGCTCAGACCGGACTAAGGGCTACACCTTC
CASSSDRTKGYTF
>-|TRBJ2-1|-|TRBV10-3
TGTGCCATCAGTGAGTCTAATGATGAGCAGTTCTTC
CAISESNDEQFF
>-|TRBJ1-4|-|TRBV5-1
TGCGCCAGCAGCCAACGTGGGGGAGAAAAACTGTTTTTT
CASSQRGGEKLFF
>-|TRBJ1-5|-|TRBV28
TGTGCCAGCAGTACCCCCACAGGTGGGGGCGGTCAGCCCCAGCATTTT
CASSTPTGGGGQPQHF
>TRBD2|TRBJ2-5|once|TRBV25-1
TGTGCCAGCAGTGCAGGGACTAGCGGGCCACAAGAGACCCAGTACTTC
CASSAGTSGPQETQYF
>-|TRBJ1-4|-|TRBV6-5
TGTGCCAGCAGTTACGGCCAGGGCCATGAAAAACTGTTTTTT
CASSYGQGHEKLFF
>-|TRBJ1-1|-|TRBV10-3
TGTGCCATCAGTGTACGGGTGATGAACACTGAAGCTTTCTTT
CAISVRVMNTEAFF
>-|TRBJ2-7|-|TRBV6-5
TGTGCCAGCATGGGAATCTACGAGCAGTACTTC
CASMGIYEQYF
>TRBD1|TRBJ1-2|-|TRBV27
TGTGCCAGCAGACATACAGGGGACAAGCGCTACACCTTC
CASRHTGDKRYTF
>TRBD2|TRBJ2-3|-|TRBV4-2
TGTGCCAGCAGCCAAGATCCCAGCGGGGGGACCCCTTTCGGCACAGATACGCAGTATTTT
CASSQDPSGGTPFGTDTQYF
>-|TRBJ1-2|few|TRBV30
TGTGCCTGGAGGCGGCATGGCTACACCTTC
CAWRRHGYTF
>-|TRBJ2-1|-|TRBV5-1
TGCGCCAGCAGCCCGATTGGAGGGGGCTCCTACAATGAGCAGTTCTTC
CASSPIGGGSYNEQFF
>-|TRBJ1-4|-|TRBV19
TGTGCCAGTAGTATGGGGACCGGAAATGAAAAACTGTTTTTT
CASSMGTGNEKLFF
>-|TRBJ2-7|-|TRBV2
TGTGCCAGCAGTAACGGACAGTCCTACGAGCAGTACTTC
CASSNGQSYEQYF
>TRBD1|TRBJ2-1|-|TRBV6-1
TGTGCCAGCAGTGAAATTCCAGGGGGTTTGAATGAGCAGTTCTTC
CASSEIPGGLNEQFF
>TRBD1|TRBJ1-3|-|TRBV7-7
TGTGCCAGCAGCCTAAGGGGGCCGAGCTCTGGAAACACCATATATTTT
CASSLRGPSSGNTIYF
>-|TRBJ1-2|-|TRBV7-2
TGTGCCAGCAGCTCCGCGGGCGGATATGGCTACACCTTC
CASSSAGGYGYTF
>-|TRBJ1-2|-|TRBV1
TGCACCAGCAGCCAAGGGGGGCAGATTTTTAACTATGGCTACACCTTC
CTSSQGGQIFNYGYTF
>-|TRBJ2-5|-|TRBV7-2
TGTGCCAGCAGTCGACCCTGGGAGACCCAGTACTTC
CASSRPWETQYF
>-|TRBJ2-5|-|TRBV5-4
TGTGCCAGCAGCTTGGCCCGGCGAAAAGAGACCCAGTACTTC
CASSLARRKETQYF
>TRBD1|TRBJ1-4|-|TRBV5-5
TGTGCCAGCAGCATGTTACAGGGGGCTGGTGAAAAACTGTTTTTT
CASSMLQGAGEKLFF
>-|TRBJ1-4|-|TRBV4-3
TGCGCCAGCAGCCAAAACCAGGGTTCTGGTGAAAAACTGTTTTTT
CASSQNQGSGEKLFF
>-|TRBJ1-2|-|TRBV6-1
TGTGCCAGCAGTGAGCTACAGGGTACCGGCTACACCTTC
CASSELQGTGYTF
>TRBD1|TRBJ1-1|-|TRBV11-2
TGTGCCAGCAGCTTAGAATGGGGCAGGGGGCCCTCCACTGAAGCTTTCTTT
CASSLEWGRGPSTEAFF
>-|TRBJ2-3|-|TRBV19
TGTGCCAGTAGTATAGAGTGGGCGAGCACAGATACGCAGTATTTT
CASSIEWASTDTQYF
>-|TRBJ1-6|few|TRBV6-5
TGTGCCAGCAGTTACGGCGGGGACTCACCCCTCCACTTT
CASSYGGDSPLHF
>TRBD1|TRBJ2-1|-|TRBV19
TGTGCCAGTAGTATAGAGGCAGGGGGCGCTTGGAATGAGCAGTTCTTC
CASSIEAGGAWNEQFF
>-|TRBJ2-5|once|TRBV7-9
TGTGCCAGCAGGCTAGGAGTACTAGCCGCCCGAGAGACCCAGTACTTC
CASRLGVLAARETQYF
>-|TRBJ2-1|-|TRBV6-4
TGTGCCAGCAGTGCGCAGGGGAACATAGCCAATGAGCAGTTCTTC
CASSAQGNIANEQFF
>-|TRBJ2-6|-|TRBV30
TGTGCCTACCGGAGGGCTGGGGCCAACGTCCTGACTTTC
CAYRRAGANVLTF
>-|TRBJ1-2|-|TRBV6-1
TGTGCCAGCAGTGAAACCTTCTTAAGGGTGGGAAACTATGGCTACACCTTC
CASSETFLRVGNYGYTF
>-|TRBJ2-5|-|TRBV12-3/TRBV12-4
TGTGCCAGCAGGCAACAGGGAGTGGAGACCCAGTACTTC
CASRQQGVETQYF
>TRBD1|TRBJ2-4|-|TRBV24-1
TGTGCCACCAGTGATCACAAGGGGACAGGGGACATTCAGTACTTC
CATSDHKGTGDIQYF
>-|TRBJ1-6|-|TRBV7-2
TGTGCCAGCAGCTTAACCCGTATGAGCTCCTCCTATAATTCACCCCTCCACTTT
CASSLTRMSSSYNSPLHF
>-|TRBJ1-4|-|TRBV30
TGTGCCTGGAGAAAACAGGGAACTAATGAAAAACTGTTTTTT
CAWRKQGTNEKLFF
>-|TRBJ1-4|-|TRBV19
TGTGCCAGTAGTATTCGGGGTTTCAGTGAAAAACTGTTTTTT
CASSIRGFSEKLFF
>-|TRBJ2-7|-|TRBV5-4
TGTGCCAGCAGCTTGGTCAGTGGCGAGCAGTACTTC
CASSLVSGEQYF
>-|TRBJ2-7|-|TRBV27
TGTGCCAGCAGTTTACCGGGCCAGCCTTCCTACGAGCAGTACTTC
CASSLPGQPSYEQYF
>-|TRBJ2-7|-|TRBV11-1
TGTGCCAGCAGCTTAGACCAGCCGCAATCCTACGAGCAGTACTTC
CASSLDQPQSYEQYF
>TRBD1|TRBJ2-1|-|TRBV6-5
TGTGCCAGCAGTTTCGGACAGGGGCGACCCAATGAGCAGTTCTTC
CASSFGQGRPNEQFF
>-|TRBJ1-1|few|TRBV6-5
TGTGCCAGCATTAACACACAGGGAGAAGCTTTCTTT
CASINTQGEAFF
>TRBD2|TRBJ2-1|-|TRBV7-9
TGTGCCAGCAGCTCCACTCGCGGGGGGGCTTTAAGCAATGAGCAGTTCTTC
CASSSTRGGALSNEQFF
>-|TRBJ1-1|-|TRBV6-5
TGTGCCAGCAGGCCCGGACAGTTCTCTCTTGAAGCTTTCTTT
CASRPGQFSLEAFF
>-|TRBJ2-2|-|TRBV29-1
TGCAGCGTTAGTTTCGGGCAGGGGATCACCGGGGAGCTGTTTTTT
CSVSFGQGITGELFF
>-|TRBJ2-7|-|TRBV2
TGTGCCAGCATGGGGGGCTACGAGCAGTACTTC
CASMGGYEQYF